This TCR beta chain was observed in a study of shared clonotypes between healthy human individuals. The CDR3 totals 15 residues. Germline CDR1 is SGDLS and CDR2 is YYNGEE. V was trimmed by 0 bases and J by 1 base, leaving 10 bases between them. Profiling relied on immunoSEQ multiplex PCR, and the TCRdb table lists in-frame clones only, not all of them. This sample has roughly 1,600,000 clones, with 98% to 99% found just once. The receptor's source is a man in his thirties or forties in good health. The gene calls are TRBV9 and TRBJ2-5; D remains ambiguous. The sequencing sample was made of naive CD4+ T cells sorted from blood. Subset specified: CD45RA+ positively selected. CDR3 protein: CASSVDRRTQETQYF. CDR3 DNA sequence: TGTGCCAGCAGCGTAGATAGGCGGACCCAAGAGACCCAGTACTTC.